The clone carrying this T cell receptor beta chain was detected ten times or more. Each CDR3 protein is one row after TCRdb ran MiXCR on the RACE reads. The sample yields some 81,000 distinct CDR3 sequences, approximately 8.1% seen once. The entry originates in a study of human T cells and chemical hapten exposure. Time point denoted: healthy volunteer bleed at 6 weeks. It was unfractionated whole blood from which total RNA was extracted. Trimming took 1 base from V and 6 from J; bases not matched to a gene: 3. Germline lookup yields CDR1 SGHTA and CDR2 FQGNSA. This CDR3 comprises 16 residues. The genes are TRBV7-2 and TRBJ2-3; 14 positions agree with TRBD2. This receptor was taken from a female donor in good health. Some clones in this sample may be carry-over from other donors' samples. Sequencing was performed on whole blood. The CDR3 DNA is TGTGCCAGCAGCTTAGGACTAGCGGGGGGGCAGGATACGCAGTATTTT. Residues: CASSLGLAGGQDTQYF.